This TCR beta chain was obtained from a study of T cell responses to AZD1222 COVID-19 vaccine. The data were produced by immunoSEQ multiplex PCR, yet TCRdb's version contains in-frame clones alone and is incomplete. The data contain 95,000 to 150,000 clones, roughly 86% of them singletons. V was cut by 1 base and J by 3 bases, with 16 bases left in between. Germline V lookup: CDR1 SGHRS, CDR2 YFSETQ. The CDR3 has 16 amino acids. The V gene is TRBV5-1, the J gene TRBJ1-2; D uncertain. This receptor was obtained from an adult in good health. This material consisted of peripheral blood, taken on day 0 of AZD1222 vaccination. Here the CDR3 reads CASSLSASLGDYGYTF. In nucleotides, the CDR3 is TGCGCCAGCAGCTTGTCAGCTTCTCTCGGGGACTATGGCTACACCTTC.